A single T cell receptor (beta chain) is shown here with its context. What it binds is not known. These data originate in a study of T cell responses to AZD1222 COVID-19 vaccine. Overall study context: Whether given at about 4 or about 12 weeks, second doses were pooled. General study findings and limits: Targets within unmutated variant regions were reportedly found for nearly half of spike-specific TCRs.

Sequencing was performed with immunoSEQ multiplex PCR; in TCRdb, only in-frame clones are kept and a portion is missing. The data show around 140,000 clones, 70% to 90% seen once. In germline, CDR1 is MGHDK, CDR2 SYGVNS. Trimming pared 0 bases from V and 8 bases from J, leaving 7 bases between. This CDR3 contains 13 residues. The input for sequencing was peripheral blood, taken on day 0 of AZD1222 vaccination. The rearrangement uses TRBV25-1 and TRBJ1-4; D ambiguous. This clonotype was sampled from an adult in good health. The CDR3 region has the DNA TGTGCCAGCAGTGAATATATGTGGGAAAAACTGTTTTTT. This codes for CASSEYMWEKLFF.